What follows are 9 T cell receptor beta chains derived from one specimen sequenced in a study of cytomegalovirus exposure and HLA in healthy donors. The PCR employed 60 Vbeta primers together with 13 Jbeta primers. Data came from immunoSEQ multiplex PCR; TCRdb stores just in-frame clones and leaves some out. Of some 100,000 clones in the sample, 77% were seen once. The sample was PBMCs. The receptors here all came from a man aged 40-49 years in good health and CMV-seropositive.

The J gene is TRBJ2-7, the V gene TRBV7-9; D possibly corresponds to TRBD1 (5 bases). Germline lookup yields CDR1 SEHNR and CDR2 FQNEAQ (reference sequence). The CDR3 has 11 amino acids. The CDR3 bases are TGTGGCTACCAGCAGGGAAGCGAGCAGTACTTC. This encodes CGYQQGSEQYF.

The genes are TRBV6-5 and TRBJ1-2; a possible D gene is TRBD1 (6 bases). This CDR3 region has 14 residues. V shed 6 bases and J shed 8 bases, with 19 bases lying between them. The V gene's germline CDR1 is MNHEY and CDR2 SVGAGI. The CDR3 region has the DNA TGTGCCAGCAGCTCCCACGGGACATCGGGAGGCTACACCTTC. Translation gives CASSSHGTSGGYTF.

DNA of the CDR3: TGTGCCAGCAGCTCGGAGCGGGGGATATCGGATACGCAGTATTTT. As protein: CASSSERGISDTQYF. The chain has TRBV7-8 and TRBJ2-3; the match to TRBD2 covers 8 bases. V shed 4 bases, J shed 6 bases, and the junction held 9 bases outside the gene matches. The CDR3 loop spans 15 amino acids. Germline V CDR1 and CDR2: SGHVS, FQNEAQ.

As for this clone: Other DNA sequences within the sample encode an identical CDR3. The chain uses TRBV6-1 and TRBJ2-5, with 11 nucleotides matching TRBD2. This CDR3 has 15 residues. Germline trimming cut 2 bases from V and 1 base from J; bases unmatched to any gene: 0. Germline CDR1 MNHNS, CDR2 SASEGT. CDR3 sequence: CASSELAGGQETQYF. As DNA, the CDR3 is TGTGCCAGCAGTGAACTAGCGGGGGGCCAAGAGACCCAGTACTTC.

The rearrangement uses TRBV30 and TRBJ2-7; D is possibly TRBD1 (6 bases). The CDR3 contains 14 residues. Trimming shortened V by 4 bases and J by 0 bases, and 13 bases separated the two germline ends. Germline V gives CDR1 GTSNPN, CDR2 SVGIG (reference sequence). The CDR3 region is CAWTKGRGSYEQYF. The CDR3 DNA follows: TGTGCCTGGACGAAGGGCAGGGGCTCCTACGAGCAGTACTTC.

V gene TRBV5-1 combines with J gene TRBJ1-4; a weak D match, TRBD1 (5 bases). This CDR3 region has 16 residues. V lost 4 bases to trimming and J lost 3 bases, with 16 bases between them. Germline CDR1 reads SGHRS; CDR2 reads YFSETQ. This CDR3 is CASSRGGTPANEKLFF. CDR3 sequence (DNA): TGCGCCAGCAGCCGCGGGGGGACCCCTGCTAATGAAAAACTGTTTTTT.

This clone was seen only a few times. The chain has TRBV28 and TRBJ1-1, with D hard to call. This CDR3 contains 11 residues. Germline V gives CDR1 MDHEN, CDR2 SYDVKM. Trimming removed 2 bases at V and 10 bases at J, with 8 bases between. DNA for the CDR3: TGTGCCAGCAGTTTACGATTCAGAGCTTTCTTT. Its protein product is CASSLRFRAFF.

This clone was seen once. The chain employs TRBV10-2 and TRBJ1-1; tentatively, D is TRBD1 (6 bases). Between the trimmed V and J ends, which lost 10 bases and 5 bases, there was a span of 23 bases. Germline V gene sequence: CDR1 WSHSY, CDR2 SAAADI. The CDR3 is 15 amino acids. The CDR3 spells CATETSQGLGTEAFF. CDR3 DNA sequence: TGCGCCACGGAAACCTCACAGGGTTTAGGGACTGAAGCTTTCTTT.

V usage is TRBV7-8 and J usage is TRBJ2-2; TRBD1 might be the D (6 bases). The CDR3 spans 16 residues. The V end was cut by 2 bases, the J end by 4 bases, with 14 bases between. The V gene's germline CDR1 is SGHVS and CDR2 FQNEAQ. In DNA form, the CDR3 reads TGTGCCAGCAGCTTAAGGACAGAGAGGGTCACCGGGGAGCTGTTTTTT. Its protein is CASSLRTERVTGELFF. The full variable domain, completed using reference TRBV7-8 and TRBJ2-2, is GAGVSQSPRYKVAKRGQDVALRCDPISGHVSLFWYQQALGQGPEFLTYFQNEAQLDKSGLPSDRFFAERPEGSVSTLKIQRTQQEDSAVYLCASSLRTERVTGELFFGEGSRLTVL.